The entry below describes one T cell receptor beta chain. These data are taken from a study of early T cells in non-severe SARS-CoV-2 infection. TCRdb recomputed calls from the 5' RACE reads with MiXCR, one row per CDR3 protein. The sample consists of about 50,000 distinct CDR3 sequences, roughly a tenth of them appearing once. Per germline, CDR1 SGHTA and CDR2 FQGTGA. The V gene lost 5 bases and the J gene lost 0 bases, with 14 bases spanning the gap. The CDR3 has 16 amino acids. The chain combines TRBV7-3 with TRBJ2-1, with D maybe TRBD2 (6 bases). The sample comprised whole blood. This TCR was recovered from an adult who was a healthcare worker with PCR-confirmed SARS-CoV-2 infection or an uninfected control (not recorded which). The DNA of the CDR3 is TGTGCCAGCAGCCCCTCTAGCGAAAGCTCCTACAATGAGCAGTTCTTC. It codes for CASSPSSESSYNEQFF.